Listed below are T cell receptor beta chains from one sample, sequenced in a study of T cells in Graves' hyperthyroidism and ophthalmopathy. Using its own MiXCR run on the multiplex PCR reads, TCRdb lists one record per CDR3 protein. The table lists around 250,000 distinct CDR3 sequences, approximately 24% of them singletons, with approximately 35% in the top ten. Sequences were obtained from blood. Receptors originate from a woman aged 40 to 50 with Graves' ophthalmopathy. Each CDR3 is given with its conserved first and last residue. D genes are given only for firm matches. Where a row states a size, it is once, few, many or the class of an expanded clone; other rows omit it.

size | J | D | V | CDR3 | DNA
NA | TRBJ1-1 | NA | TRBV27 | CASSWSGYTEAFF | TGTGCCAGCAGTTGGAGTGGGTACACTGAAGCTTTCTTT
NA | TRBJ1-2 | NA | TRBV20-1 | CSARDVGVNYGYTF | TGCAGTGCTAGAGATGTAGGGGTTAACTATGGCTACACCTTC
many | TRBJ1-5 | NA | TRBV2 | CASSEGTANQPQHF | TGTGCCAGCAGTGAAGGGACAGCTAATCAGCCCCAGCATTTT
many | TRBJ2-7 | NA | TRBV29-1 | CSVQTGWSSYEQYF | TGCAGCGTTCAAACAGGGTGGAGCTCCTACGAGCAGTACTTC
NA | TRBJ2-5 | TRBD2 | TRBV12-3/TRBV12-4 | CASSFLAGEQETQYF | TGTGCCAGCAGTTTTCTAGCGGGGGAGCAAGAGACCCAGTACTTC
few | TRBJ1-1 | NA | TRBV18 | CASSPPGRMNTEAFF | TGTGCCAGCTCGCCCCCGGGACGGATGAACACTGAAGCTTTCTTT
once | TRBJ1-1 | NA | TRBV6-1 | CASSEHEGGWNTEAFF | TGTGCCAGCAGTGAACACGAAGGAGGCTGGAACACTGAAGCTTTCTTT
many | TRBJ2-5 | TRBD2 | TRBV5-1 | CASSLYSSGETQYF | TGCGCCAGCAGCTTGTATTCTAGCGGGGAGACCCAGTACTTC
NA | TRBJ2-7 | NA | TRBV6-1 | CASSSIKQYF | TGTGCCAGCAGTAGCATCAAGCAGTACTTC
many | TRBJ1-2 | NA | TRBV27 | CASSSLGLGLYGYTF | TGTGCCAGCAGTTCCCTGGGACTGGGACTCTATGGCTACACCTTC
many | TRBJ2-7 | TRBD2 | TRBV13 | CASSFLAGGLYEQYF | TGTGCCAGCAGCTTCCTGGCGGGAGGTTTGTACGAGCAGTACTTC
many | TRBJ1-2 | NA | TRBV19 | CASTPYGANYGYTF | TGTGCCAGTACCCCCTATGGGGCTAACTATGGCTACACCTTC
many | TRBJ2-7 | TRBD2 | TRBV2 | CASSSGLAGIEQYF | TGTGCCAGCAGTTCGGGACTAGCGGGAATCGAGCAGTACTTC
many | TRBJ2-2 | TRBD2 | TRBV12-5 | CASGFVAGTSGRAGGELFF | TGTGCTAGTGGTTTTGTGGCCGGGACTAGCGGGAGGGCCGGCGGGGAGCTGTTTTTT
NA | TRBJ2-5 | NA | TRBV7-2 | CASSLGLAMETQYF | TGTGCCAGCAGCTTAGGTCTAGCGATGGAGACCCAGTACTTC
many | TRBJ1-2 | NA | TRBV28 | CASSSLAGYTF | TGTGCCAGCAGTTCGTTGGCTGGCTACACCTTC
NA | TRBJ2-7 | TRBD2 | TRBV6-2/TRBV6-3 | CASKLAGGNERYF | TGTGCCAGCAAACTAGCGGGAGGAAACGAGCGGTACTTC
many | TRBJ1-1 | NA | TRBV7-8 | CASSKTGLAEAFF | TGTGCCAGCAGCAAAACAGGGCTGGCTGAAGCTTTCTTT
NA | TRBJ1-1 | TRBD1 | TRBV10-3 | CATGTGGNTEAFF | TGTGCCACCGGGACAGGGGGGAACACTGAAGCTTTCTTT
many | TRBJ1-1 | TRBD1 | TRBV28 | CASTQGGNTVRTEAFF | TGTGCCAGCACCCAGGGGGGAAACACGGTAAGGACTGAAGCTTTCTTT
NA | TRBJ1-1 | NA | TRBV2 | CARRTPMNTEAFF | TGTGCCAGACGGACACCCATGAACACTGAAGCTTTCTTT
NA | TRBJ1-5 | NA | TRBV6-1 | CASSVYPNQPQHF | TGTGCCAGCAGTGTTTATCCCAATCAGCCCCAGCATTTT
many | TRBJ2-5 | NA | TRBV11-3 | CASSLDGQRQETQYF | TGTGCCAGCAGCTTAGATGGACAGAGACAAGAGACCCAGTACTTC
many | TRBJ2-5 | NA | TRBV5-1 | CASAYGQETQYF | TGCGCCAGCGCATACGGGCAAGAGACCCAGTACTTC
NA | TRBJ2-4 | TRBD1 | TRBV18 | CASSSRVTGTGGKTGEYF | TGTGCCAGCTCATCACGAGTCACCGGGACAGGGGGCAAAACTGGGGAGTACTTC
many | TRBJ2-7 | TRBD2 | TRBV5-1 | CASSPTVAGAVYEQYF | TGCGCCAGCAGCCCTACCGTAGCGGGAGCAGTTTACGAGCAGTACTTC
few | TRBJ2-7 | NA | TRBV11-2 | CASSLDLTTSSYEQYF | TGTGCCAGCAGCTTAGATCTGACAACAAGCTCCTACGAGCAGTACTTC
many | TRBJ2-2 | TRBD1 | TRBV19 | CASSIVGQGKRGELFF | TGTGCCAGTAGTATAGTGGGACAGGGAAAGCGTGGGGAGCTGTTTTTT
NA | TRBJ2-5 | TRBD1 | TRBV5-1 | CASNPGTGEKTQYF | TGCGCCAGCAACCCCGGGACAGGGGAGAAGACCCAGTACTTC